Following are 11 T cell receptor beta chains from one sample sequenced in a study of blood T cell repertoires in COVID-19. TCRdb keeps only in-frame clones here, not all; method: immunoSEQ multiplex PCR. The repertoire holds 75,000 to 95,000 clones, with 79% as singletons. Material for sequencing was peripheral blood. Receptors were obtained from a woman aged 80 or older with active or convalescent COVID-19.

The J gene is TRBJ2-2, the V gene TRBV27; D is possibly TRBD1 (6 bases). The germline gives CDR1 MNHEY, CDR2 SMNVEV (reference sequence). With 6 bases removed from V and 5 bases from J, the gap between germline ends came to 16 bases. This CDR3 has 15 residues. CDR3 bases: TGTGCCAGCAGCCGGGACCCACAGGGAACCGGGGAGCTGTTTTTT. Translated, it gives CASSRDPQGTGELFF.

The chain combines TRBV7-9 with TRBJ2-7; 7 bases are shared with TRBD1. The CDR3 is 15 residues long. Germline V gives CDR1 SEHNR, CDR2 FQNEAQ (reference sequence). With V trimmed by 5 bases and J by 5 bases, 12 bases remained unmatched. CDR3 coding DNA: TGTGCCAGCAGCAAGACCGGACAGGTCCCCCACGAGCAGTACTTC. It is translated as CASSKTGQVPHEQYF.

This chain links TRBV7-2 with TRBJ1-1; 9 bases are shared with TRBD1. The V and J ends lost 2 bases and 3 bases, in that order; junction bases with no gene match: 10. CDR1 and CDR2 (germline): SGHTA, FQGNSA. CDR3 length equals 17 residues. CDR3 loop: CASSLPGQGGGYTEAFF. The CDR3 DNA reads as TGTGCCAGCAGCTTACCGGGACAGGGTGGAGGGTACACTGAAGCTTTCTTT.

This clone has more than one count but fewer than ten. The rearrangement joins TRBV12-3 or TRBV12-4 to TRBJ2-3; D is unresolved. Trimming removed 2 bases at V and 9 bases at J, with 6 bases between. The CDR3 contains 11 residues. The CDR3 DNA sequence: TGTGCCAGCAGTTTAATGAGGACGCAGTATTTT. Encoded protein: CASSLMRTQYF.

The chain carries TRBV25-1 and TRBJ2-1; perhaps TRBD1 as D (5 bases). This CDR3 is built from 17 residues. V lost 2 bases and J 4 bases, leaving 18 bases between the germline ends. Per the germline V gene, CDR1 is MGHDK and CDR2 is SYGVNS. CDR3 protein: CASSETVGDQHYNEQFF. DNA of the CDR3: TGTGCCAGCAGTGAAACCGTAGGGGATCAGCATTACAATGAGCAGTTCTTC. The variable domain in full, with the rest retrieved from reference TRBV25-1 and TRBJ2-1, is EADIYQTPRYLVIGTGKKITLECSQTMGHDKMYWYQQDPGMELHLIHYSYGVNSTEKGDLSSESTVSRIRTEHFPLTLESARPSHTSQYLCASSETVGDQHYNEQFFGPGTRLTVL.

V usage is TRBV4-1 and J usage is TRBJ1-1, with D possibly matching TRBD1 (6 bases). V lost 8 bases and J lost 0, with 10 bases in between. CDR1 MGHRA and CDR2 YSYEKL come from the germline V gene. The CDR3 sequence is 13 residues long. The CDR3 DNA follows: TGCGCCAGCGGGGGCCATATGAACACTGAAGCTTTCTTT. Residues: CASGGHMNTEAFF.

The chain is built from TRBV3-1 (or the pseudogene TRBV3-2) and TRBJ1-6, with D possibly matching TRBD1 (6 bases). CDR1 and CDR2 (germline): LGHDT, YNNKEL (reference sequence). This CDR3 is built from 15 residues. The V end lost 5 bases, the J end lost 5 bases, and 13 bases lay between the germline ends. DNA for the CDR3: TGTGCCAGCAGCTCCCGAGGGGGGGATAATTCACCCCTCCACTTT. Translating gives CASSSRGGDNSPLHF.

The chain is built from TRBV18 and TRBJ1-6; D uncertain. Trimming removed 0 bases from V and 7 bases from J, with 10 bases in between. There are 15 residues in the CDR3. Germline V gives CDR1 KGHSH, CDR2 LQKENI. The CDR3 region has the DNA TGTGCCAGCTCACCACCAGTCAGGCCGAATTCACCCCTCCACTTT. The encoded protein is CASSPPVRPNSPLHF.

In nucleotides, the CDR3 is TGTGCCAGCAGCTTAGCGGGGCCCACCGGGGAGCTGTTTTTT. Translated: CASSLAGPTGELFF. V is TRBV7-2 and J is TRBJ2-2; the D gene is possibly TRBD1 (5 bases). Germline-derived CDR1 and CDR2 are SGHTA and FQGNSA. This CDR3 comprises 14 residues. The ends were cut back, 0 bases at V and 4 bases at J, with 6 bases in the middle.

The chain joins TRBV6-5 to TRBJ1-5; 9 nucleotides agree with TRBD1. The CDR3 is made up of 14 amino acids. Trimming cost V 8 bases and J 2 bases; bases outside gene matches: 4. In germline, CDR1 is MNHEY, CDR2 SVGAGI. CDR3 sequence (DNA): TGTGCCAGCGTGGACAGGGGTGGCAATCAGCCCCAGCATTTT. Translating gives CASVDRGGNQPQHF.

CDR3 residues: CASSLKRLAGPTDTQYF. The CDR3 coding sequence is TGTGCCAGCAGTTTAAAAAGACTAGCGGGGCCCACAGATACGCAGTATTTT. V and J are TRBV27 and TRBJ2-3; 11 bases match TRBD2. V trimming: 2 bases; J trimming: 2 bases; junction bases outside the gene matches: 6. The CDR3 totals 17 residues. Germline V gives CDR1 MNHEY, CDR2 SMNVEV (reference sequence).